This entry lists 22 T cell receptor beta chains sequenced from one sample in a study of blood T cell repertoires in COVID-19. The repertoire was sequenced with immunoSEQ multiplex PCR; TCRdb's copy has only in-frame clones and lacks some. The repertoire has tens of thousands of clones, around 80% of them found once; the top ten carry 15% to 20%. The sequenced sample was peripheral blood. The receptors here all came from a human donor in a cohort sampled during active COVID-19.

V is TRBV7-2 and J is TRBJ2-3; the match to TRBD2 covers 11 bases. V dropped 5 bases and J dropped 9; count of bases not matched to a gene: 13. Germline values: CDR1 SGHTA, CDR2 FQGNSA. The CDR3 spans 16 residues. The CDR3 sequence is CASSPNSGRASQTQYF. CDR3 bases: TGTGCCAGCAGCCCCAATAGCGGGAGGGCCTCCCAAACGCAGTATTTT.

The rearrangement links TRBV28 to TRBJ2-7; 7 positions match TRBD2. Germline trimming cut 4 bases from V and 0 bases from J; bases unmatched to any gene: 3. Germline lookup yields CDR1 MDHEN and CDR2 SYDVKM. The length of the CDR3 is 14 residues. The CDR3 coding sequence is TGTGCCAGCAGTTGGGGGGGTTCCTCCTACGAGCAGTACTTC. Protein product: CASSWGGSSYEQYF.

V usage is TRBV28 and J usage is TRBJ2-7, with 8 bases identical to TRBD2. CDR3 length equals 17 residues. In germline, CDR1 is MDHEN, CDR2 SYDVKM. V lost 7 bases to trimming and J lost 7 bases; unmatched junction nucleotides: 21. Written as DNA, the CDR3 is TGTGCCAGCACCTCTAGGGCGGGAGGAAGAGAGTCTTGGGAGCAGTACTTC. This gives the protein CASTSRAGGRESWEQYF.

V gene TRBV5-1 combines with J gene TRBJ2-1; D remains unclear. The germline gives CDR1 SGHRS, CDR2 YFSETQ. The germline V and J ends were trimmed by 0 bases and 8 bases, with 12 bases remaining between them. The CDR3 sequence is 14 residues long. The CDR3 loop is CASSLEERADEQFF. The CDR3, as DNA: TGCGCCAGCAGCTTGGAGGAGCGTGCGGATGAGCAGTTCTTC. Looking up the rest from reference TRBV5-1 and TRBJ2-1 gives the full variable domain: KAGVTQTPRYLIKTRGQQVTLSCSPISGHRSVSWYQQTPGQGLQFLFEYFSETQRNKGNFPGRFSGRQFSNSRSEMNVSTLELGDSALYLCASSLEERADEQFFGPGTRLTVL.

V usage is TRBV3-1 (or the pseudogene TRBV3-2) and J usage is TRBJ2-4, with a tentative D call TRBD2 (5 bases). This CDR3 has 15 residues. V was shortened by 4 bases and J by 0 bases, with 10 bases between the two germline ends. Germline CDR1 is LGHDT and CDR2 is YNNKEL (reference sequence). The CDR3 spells CASSPDLIAKNIQYF. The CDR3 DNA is TGTGCCAGCAGCCCGGACTTAATAGCCAAAAACATTCAGTACTTC.

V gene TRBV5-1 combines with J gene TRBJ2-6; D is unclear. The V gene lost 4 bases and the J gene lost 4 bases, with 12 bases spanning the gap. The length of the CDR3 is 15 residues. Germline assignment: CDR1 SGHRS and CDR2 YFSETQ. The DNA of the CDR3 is TGCGCCAGCAGCGCTCAGGTTACCGGGGCCAACGTCCTGACTTTC. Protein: CASSAQVTGANVLTF.

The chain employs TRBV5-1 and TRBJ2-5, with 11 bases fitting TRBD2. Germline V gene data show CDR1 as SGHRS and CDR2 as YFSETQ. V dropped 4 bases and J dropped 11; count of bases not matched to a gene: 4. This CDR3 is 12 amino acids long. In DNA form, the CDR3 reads TGCGCCAGCAGCGCGGGACTAGCGGAACAGTACTTC. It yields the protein CASSAGLAEQYF.

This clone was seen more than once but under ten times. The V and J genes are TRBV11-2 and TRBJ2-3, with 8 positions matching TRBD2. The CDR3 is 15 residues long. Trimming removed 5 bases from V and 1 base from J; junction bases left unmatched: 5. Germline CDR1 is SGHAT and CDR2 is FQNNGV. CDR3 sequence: CASSLRAGGTDTQYF. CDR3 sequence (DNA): TGTGCCAGCAGCCTGCGAGCGGGAGGCACAGATACGCAGTATTTT.

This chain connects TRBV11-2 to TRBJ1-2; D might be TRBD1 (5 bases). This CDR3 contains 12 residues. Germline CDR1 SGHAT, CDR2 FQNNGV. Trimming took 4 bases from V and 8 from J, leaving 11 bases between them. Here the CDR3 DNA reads TGTGCCAGCAGCTCCCAGGGCGGAGGCTACACCTTC. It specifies CASSSQGGGYTF.

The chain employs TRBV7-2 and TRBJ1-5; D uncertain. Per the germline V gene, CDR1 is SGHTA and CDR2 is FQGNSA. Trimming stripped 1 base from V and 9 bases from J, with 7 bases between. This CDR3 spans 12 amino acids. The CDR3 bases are TGTGCCAGCAGCTTAGAAGTCGGGCCCCAGCATTTT. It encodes CASSLEVGPQHF.

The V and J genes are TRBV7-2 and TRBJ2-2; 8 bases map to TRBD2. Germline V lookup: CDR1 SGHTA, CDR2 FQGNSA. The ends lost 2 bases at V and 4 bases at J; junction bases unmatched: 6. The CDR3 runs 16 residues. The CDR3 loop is CASSLPGGRATGELFF. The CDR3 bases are TGTGCCAGCAGCTTACCGGGGGGGAGGGCCACCGGGGAGCTGTTTTTT.

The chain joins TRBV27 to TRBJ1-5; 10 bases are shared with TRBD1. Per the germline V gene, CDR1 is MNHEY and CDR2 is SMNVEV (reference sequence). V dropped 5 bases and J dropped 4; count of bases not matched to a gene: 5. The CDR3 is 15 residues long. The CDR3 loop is CASSLGQGGNQPQHF. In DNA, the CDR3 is TGTGCCAGCAGTCTTGGACAGGGGGGGAATCAGCCCCAGCATTTT.

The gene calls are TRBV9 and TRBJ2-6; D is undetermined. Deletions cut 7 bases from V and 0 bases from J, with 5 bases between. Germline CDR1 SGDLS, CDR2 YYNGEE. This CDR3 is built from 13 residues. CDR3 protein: CASHHSGANVLTF. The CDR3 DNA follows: TGTGCCAGCCATCACTCTGGGGCCAACGTCCTGACTTTC.

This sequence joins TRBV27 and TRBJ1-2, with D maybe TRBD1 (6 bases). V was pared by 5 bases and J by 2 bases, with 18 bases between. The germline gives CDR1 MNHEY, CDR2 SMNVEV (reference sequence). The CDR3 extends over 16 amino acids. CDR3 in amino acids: CASSPRQVVSNYGYTF. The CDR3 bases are TGTGCCAGCAGTCCAAGACAGGTCGTAAGCAACTATGGCTACACCTTC.

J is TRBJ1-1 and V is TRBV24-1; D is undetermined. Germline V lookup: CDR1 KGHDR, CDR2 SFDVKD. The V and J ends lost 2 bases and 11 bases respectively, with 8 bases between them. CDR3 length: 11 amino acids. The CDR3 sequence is CATSDSVRAFF. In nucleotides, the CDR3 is TGTGCCACCAGTGATTCGGTGAGGGCTTTCTTT.

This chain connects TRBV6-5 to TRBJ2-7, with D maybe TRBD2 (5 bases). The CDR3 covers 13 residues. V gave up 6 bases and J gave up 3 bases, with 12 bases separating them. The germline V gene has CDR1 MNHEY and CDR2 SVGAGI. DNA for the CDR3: TGTGCCAGCAGCCCCCCGGGGTACTACGAGCAGTACTTC. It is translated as CASSPPGYYEQYF.

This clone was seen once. The CDR3 is CASSLARTYEQYF. In nucleotides, the CDR3 is TGTGCCAGCAGCTTGGCCAGGACCTACGAGCAGTACTTC. The genes are TRBV5-5 and TRBJ2-7, with D uncertain. The CDR3 length is 13 residues. Trimming pared 0 bases from V and 2 bases from J, leaving 6 bases between. Germline CDR1 SGHKS, CDR2 YYEKEE (reference sequence).

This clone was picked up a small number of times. CDR3 region: CASTQAGMNTEAFF. The CDR3, as DNA: TGTGCCAGCACCCAAGCGGGAATGAACACTGAAGCTTTCTTT. This chain connects TRBV28 to TRBJ1-1, with unresolved D. The CDR3 totals 14 residues. V shed 7 bases and J shed 0 bases, with 12 bases lying between them. Per germline, CDR1 MDHEN and CDR2 SYDVKM.

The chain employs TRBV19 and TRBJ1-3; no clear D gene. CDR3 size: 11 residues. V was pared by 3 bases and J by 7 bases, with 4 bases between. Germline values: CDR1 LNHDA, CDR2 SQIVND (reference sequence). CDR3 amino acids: CASSIGNTIYF. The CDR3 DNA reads TGTGCCAGTAGTATCGGGAACACCATATATTTT.

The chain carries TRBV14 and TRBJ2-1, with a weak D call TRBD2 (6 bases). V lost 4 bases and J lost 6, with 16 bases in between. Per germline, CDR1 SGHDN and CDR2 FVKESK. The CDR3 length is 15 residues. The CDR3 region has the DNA TGTGCCAGCAGCCTCGGGACTCACCTTTTCAATGAGCAGTTCTTC. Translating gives CASSLGTHLFNEQFF.

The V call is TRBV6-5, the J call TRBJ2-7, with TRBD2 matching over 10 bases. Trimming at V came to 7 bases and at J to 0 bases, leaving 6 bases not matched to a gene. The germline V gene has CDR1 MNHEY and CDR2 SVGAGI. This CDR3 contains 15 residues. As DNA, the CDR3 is TGTGCCAGCACGGTATCTAGCGGGAGCTCCTACGAGCAGTACTTC. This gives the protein CASTVSSGSSYEQYF.

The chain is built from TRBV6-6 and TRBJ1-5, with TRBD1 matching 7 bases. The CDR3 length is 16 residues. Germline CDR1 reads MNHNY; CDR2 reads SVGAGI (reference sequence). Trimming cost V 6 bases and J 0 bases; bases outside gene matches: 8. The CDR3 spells CASSFPQGTSNQPQHF. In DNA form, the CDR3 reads TGTGCCAGCAGCTTTCCACAGGGGACTAGCAATCAGCCCCAGCATTTT.